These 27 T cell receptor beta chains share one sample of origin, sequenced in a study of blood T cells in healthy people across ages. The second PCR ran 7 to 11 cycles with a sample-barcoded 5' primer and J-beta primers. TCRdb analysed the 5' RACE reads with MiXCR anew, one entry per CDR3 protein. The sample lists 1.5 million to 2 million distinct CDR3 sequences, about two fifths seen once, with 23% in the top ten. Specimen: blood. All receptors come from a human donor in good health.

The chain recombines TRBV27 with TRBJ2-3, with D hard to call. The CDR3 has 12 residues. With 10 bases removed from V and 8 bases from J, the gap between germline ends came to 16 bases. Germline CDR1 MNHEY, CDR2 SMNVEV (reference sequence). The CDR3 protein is CATVALGGTQYF. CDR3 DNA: TGTGCCACCGTGGCCCTCGGTGGTACGCAGTATTTT.

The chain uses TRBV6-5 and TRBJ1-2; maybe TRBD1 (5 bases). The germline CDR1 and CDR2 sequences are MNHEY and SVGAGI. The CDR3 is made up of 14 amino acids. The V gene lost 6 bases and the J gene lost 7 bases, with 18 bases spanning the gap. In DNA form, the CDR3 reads TGTGCCAGCAGGCTGTCTCGGGGGTCTCCTGGCTACACCTTC. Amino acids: CASRLSRGSPGYTF.

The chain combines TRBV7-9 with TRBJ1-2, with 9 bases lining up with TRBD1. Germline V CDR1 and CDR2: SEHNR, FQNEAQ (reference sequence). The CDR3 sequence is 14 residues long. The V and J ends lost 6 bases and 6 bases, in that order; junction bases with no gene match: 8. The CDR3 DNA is TGTGCCAGCAGTGAGACGGGACAGGGCGATGGCTACACCTTC. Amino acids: CASSETGQGDGYTF.

The chain's CDR3 is CASSPRAGLNEQFF. The CDR3, as DNA: TGTGCCAGCAGCCCTCGGGCCGGTCTCAATGAGCAGTTCTTC. The rearrangement joins TRBV7-9 to TRBJ2-1; D not resolved. The germline CDR1 and CDR2 sequences are SEHNR and FQNEAQ (reference sequence). With 5 bases removed from V and 6 bases from J, the gap between germline ends came to 14 bases. CDR3 length: 14 amino acids.

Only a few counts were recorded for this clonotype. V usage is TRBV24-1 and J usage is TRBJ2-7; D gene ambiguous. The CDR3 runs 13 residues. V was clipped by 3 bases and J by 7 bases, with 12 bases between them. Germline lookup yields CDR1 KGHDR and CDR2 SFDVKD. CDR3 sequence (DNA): TGTGCCACCAGTGATCCCGGAGTGAAGGAGCAGTACTTC. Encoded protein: CATSDPGVKEQYF.

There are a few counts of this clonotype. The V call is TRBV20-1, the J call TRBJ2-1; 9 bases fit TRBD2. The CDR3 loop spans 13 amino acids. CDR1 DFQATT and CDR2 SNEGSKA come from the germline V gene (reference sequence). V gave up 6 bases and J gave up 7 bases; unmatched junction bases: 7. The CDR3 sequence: CSARLAGRNEQFF. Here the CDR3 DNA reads TGCAGTGCGCGGCTAGCGGGGAGGAATGAGCAGTTCTTC.

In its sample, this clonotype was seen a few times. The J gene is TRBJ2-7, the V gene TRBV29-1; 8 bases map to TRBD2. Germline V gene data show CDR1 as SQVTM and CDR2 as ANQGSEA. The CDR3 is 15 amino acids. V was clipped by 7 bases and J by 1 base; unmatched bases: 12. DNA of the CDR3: TGCAGCGCCATTCTCGCCGGGACTAGTTCCTACGAGCAGTACTTC. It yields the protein CSAILAGTSSYEQYF.

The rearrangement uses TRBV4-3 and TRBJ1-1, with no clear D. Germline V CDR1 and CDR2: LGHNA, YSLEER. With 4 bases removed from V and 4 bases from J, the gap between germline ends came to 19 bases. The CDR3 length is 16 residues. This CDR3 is CASSPMKEVSSTEAFF. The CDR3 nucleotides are TGCGCCAGCAGCCCGATGAAAGAGGTATCGAGCACTGAAGCTTTCTTT.

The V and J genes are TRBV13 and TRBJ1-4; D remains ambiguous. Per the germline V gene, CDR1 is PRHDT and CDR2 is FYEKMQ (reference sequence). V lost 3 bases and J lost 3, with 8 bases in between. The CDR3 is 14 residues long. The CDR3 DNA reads TGTGCCAGCAGCTTCCATGGGTCTAATGAAAAACTGTTTTTT. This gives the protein CASSFHGSNEKLFF.

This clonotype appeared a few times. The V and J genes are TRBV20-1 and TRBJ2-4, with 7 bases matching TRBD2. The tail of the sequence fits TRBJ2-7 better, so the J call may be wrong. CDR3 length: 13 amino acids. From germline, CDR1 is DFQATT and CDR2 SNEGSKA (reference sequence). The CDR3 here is CSARLVGGYEQYF. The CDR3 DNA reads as TGCAGTGCTAGACTTGTGGGGGGGTACGAGCAGTACTTC.

CDR3 protein: CASSLGPGHNEQFF. CDR3 bases: TGTGCCAGCAGCTTAGGTCCCGGACACAATGAGCAGTTCTTC. This rearrangement joins TRBV7-6 to TRBJ2-1; D gene ambiguous. With 1 base removed from V and 5 bases from J, the gap between germline ends came to 9 bases. The CDR3 is 14 residues long. The germline CDR1 and CDR2 sequences are SGHVS and FNYEAQ. The full variable domain, with the rest looked up from reference TRBV7-6 and TRBJ2-1, is GAGVSQSPRYKVTKRGQDVALRCDPISGHVSLYWYRQALGQGPEFLTYFNYEAQQDKSGLPNDRFSAERPEGSISTLTIQRTEQRDSAMYRCASSLGPGHNEQFFGPGTRLTVL.

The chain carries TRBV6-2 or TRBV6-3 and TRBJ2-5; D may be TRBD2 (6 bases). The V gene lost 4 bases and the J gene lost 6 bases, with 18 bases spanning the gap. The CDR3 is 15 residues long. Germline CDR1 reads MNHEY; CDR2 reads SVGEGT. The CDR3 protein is CASSSLWGRRQTQYF. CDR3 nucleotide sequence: TGTGCCAGCAGTTCCCTCTGGGGGAGGAGGCAGACCCAGTACTTC.

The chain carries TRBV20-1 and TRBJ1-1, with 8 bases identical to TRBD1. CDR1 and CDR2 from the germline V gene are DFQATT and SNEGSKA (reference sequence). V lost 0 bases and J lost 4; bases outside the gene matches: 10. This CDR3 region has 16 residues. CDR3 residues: CSARDPLTGGSTEAFF. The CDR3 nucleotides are TGCAGTGCTAGAGACCCCTTAACAGGGGGGAGCACTGAAGCTTTCTTT.

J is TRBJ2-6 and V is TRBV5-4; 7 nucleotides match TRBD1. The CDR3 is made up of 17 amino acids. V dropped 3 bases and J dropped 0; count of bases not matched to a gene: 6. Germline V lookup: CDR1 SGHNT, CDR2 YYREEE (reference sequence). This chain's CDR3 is CASSSLTGNSGANVLTF. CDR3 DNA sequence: TGTGCCAGCAGCTCCCTGACAGGGAACTCTGGGGCCAACGTCCTGACTTTC.

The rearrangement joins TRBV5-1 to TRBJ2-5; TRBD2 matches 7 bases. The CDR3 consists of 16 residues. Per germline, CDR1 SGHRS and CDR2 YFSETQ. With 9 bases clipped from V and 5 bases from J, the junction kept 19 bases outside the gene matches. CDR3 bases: TGCGCCACGCAGATGGTAGCGGGCCTGATTGGGGAGACCCAGTACTTC. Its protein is CATQMVAGLIGETQYF.

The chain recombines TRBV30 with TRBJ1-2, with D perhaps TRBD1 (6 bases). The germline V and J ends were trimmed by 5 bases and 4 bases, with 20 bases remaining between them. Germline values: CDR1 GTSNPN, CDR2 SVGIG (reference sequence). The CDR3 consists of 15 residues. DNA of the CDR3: TGTGCCTGGTCCCCCGGGACACCCTACGTCTATGGCTACACCTTC. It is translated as CAWSPGTPYVYGYTF.

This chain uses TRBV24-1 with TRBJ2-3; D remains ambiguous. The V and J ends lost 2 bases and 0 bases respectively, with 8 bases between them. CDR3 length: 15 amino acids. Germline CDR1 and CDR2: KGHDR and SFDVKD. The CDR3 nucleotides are TGTGCCACCAGTGATTGGCAAATTAGCACAGATACGCAGTATTTT. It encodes CATSDWQISTDTQYF.

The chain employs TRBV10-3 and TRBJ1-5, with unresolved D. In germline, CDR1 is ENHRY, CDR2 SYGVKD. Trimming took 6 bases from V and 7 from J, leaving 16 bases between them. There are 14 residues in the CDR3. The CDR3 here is CAISHGSGEQPQHF. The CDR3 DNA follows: TGTGCCATCAGCCATGGATCCGGGGAACAGCCCCAGCATTTT.

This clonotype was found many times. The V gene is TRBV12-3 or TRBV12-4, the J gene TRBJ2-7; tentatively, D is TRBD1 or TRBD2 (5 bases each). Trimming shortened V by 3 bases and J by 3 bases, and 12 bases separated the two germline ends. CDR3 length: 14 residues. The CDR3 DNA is TGTGCCAGCAGTTTGGGACCGATCTACTACGAGCAGTACTTC. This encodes CASSLGPIYYEQYF.

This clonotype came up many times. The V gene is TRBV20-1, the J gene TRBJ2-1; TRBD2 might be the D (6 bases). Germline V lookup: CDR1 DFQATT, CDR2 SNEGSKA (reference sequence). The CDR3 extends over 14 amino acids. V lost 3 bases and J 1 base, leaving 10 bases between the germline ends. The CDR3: CSARVGGSYNEQFF. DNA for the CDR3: TGCAGTGCTAGGGTGGGGGGATCCTACAATGAGCAGTTCTTC.

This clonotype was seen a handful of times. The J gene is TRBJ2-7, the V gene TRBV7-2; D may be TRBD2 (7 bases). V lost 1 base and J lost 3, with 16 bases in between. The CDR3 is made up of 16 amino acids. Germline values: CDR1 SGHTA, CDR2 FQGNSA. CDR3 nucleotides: TGTGCCAGCAGCTTAGGAGGGGGGGCCCTGATCTACGAGCAGTACTTC. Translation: CASSLGGGALIYEQYF. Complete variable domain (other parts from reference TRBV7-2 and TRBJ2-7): GAGVSQSPSNKVTEKGKDVELRCDPISGHTALYWYRQSLGQGLEFLIYFQGNSAPDKSGLPSDRFSAERTGGSVSTLTIQRTQQEDSAVYLCASSLGGGALIYEQYFGPGTRLTVT.

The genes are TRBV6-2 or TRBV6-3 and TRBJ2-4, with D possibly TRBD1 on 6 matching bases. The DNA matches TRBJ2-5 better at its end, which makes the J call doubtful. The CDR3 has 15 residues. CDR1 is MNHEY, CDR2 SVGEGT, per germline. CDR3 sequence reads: CASSQTGTERETQYF. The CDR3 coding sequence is TGTGCCAGCAGCCAGACAGGCACAGAGAGAGAGACCCAGTACTTC.

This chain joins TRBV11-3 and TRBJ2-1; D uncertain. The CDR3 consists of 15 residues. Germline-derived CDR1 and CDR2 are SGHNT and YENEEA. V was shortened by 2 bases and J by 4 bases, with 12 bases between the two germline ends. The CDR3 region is CASSLPLGYYNEQFF. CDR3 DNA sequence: TGTGCCAGCAGCTTACCCCTCGGATATTACAATGAGCAGTTCTTC.

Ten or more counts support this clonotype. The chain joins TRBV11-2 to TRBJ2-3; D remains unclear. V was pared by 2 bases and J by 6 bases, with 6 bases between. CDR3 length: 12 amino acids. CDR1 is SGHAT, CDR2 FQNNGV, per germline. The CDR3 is CASSLFGDTQYF. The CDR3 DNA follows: TGTGCCAGCAGCTTATTTGGGGATACGCAGTATTTT.

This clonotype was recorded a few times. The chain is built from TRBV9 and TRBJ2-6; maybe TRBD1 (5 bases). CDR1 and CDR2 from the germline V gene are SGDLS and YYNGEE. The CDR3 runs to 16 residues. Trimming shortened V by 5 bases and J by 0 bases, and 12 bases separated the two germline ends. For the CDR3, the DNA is TGTGCCAGCAGAGGGGCAGAAGGCTCTGGGGCCAACGTCCTGACTTTC. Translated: CASRGAEGSGANVLTF.

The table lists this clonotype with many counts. In nucleotides, the CDR3 is TGCAGCGTTGTGACAGGGGCGAGGAGGGAGCAGTACTTC. Residues: CSVVTGARREQYF. The V and J genes are TRBV29-1 and TRBJ2-7; 8 bases map to TRBD1. CDR3 length equals 13 residues. Germline values: CDR1 SQVTM, CDR2 ANQGSEA. The trim removed 4 bases at V and 7 bases at J, leaving 9 bases unmatched.

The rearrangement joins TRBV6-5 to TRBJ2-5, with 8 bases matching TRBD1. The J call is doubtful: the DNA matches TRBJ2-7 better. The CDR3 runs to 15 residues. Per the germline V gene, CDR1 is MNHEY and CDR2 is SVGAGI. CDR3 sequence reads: CASSKRNSGTGEQYF. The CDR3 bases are TGTGCCAGCAGTAAACGAAACTCCGGGACAGGCGAGCAGTACTTC.